This T cell receptor beta chain came from a study of OX40 agonist ivuxolimab in advanced cancers. As for the study in general: Patients received intravenous ivuxolimab every 2 weeks at 0.01 to 10 mg/kg.

V lost 5 bases to trimming and J lost 2 bases; unmatched junction nucleotides: 2. CDR1 GTSNPN and CDR2 SVGIG come from the germline V gene (reference sequence). CDR3 length: 13 residues. The study's findings and limits: On average, CD8+ T cells showed a greater number of expanded clones than CD4+. In the 0.1-3.0 mg/kg groups, partial responders showed among the lowest expansion. Expanded peripheral T cells had an undetermined antigen specificity.

Details on this clone: Its antigen remains unidentified.

Sequenced by immunoSEQ multiplex PCR; TCRdb stores in-frame clones only, minus some. Of about 46,000 clones in the sample, around 86% were seen once. This chain uses TRBV30 with TRBJ1-3; 8 bases are a match to TRBD1. This TCR came from an adult with an advanced solid tumor such as melanoma, head and neck, liver or kidney cancer. Specimen: CD4+ or CD8+ T cells sorted from blood, collected in a trial of the OX40 agonist ivuxolimab. CDR3 in amino acids: CAWGGQAGNTIYF. CDR3 DNA: TGTGCCTGGGGGGGACAGGCTGGAAACACCATATATTTT.